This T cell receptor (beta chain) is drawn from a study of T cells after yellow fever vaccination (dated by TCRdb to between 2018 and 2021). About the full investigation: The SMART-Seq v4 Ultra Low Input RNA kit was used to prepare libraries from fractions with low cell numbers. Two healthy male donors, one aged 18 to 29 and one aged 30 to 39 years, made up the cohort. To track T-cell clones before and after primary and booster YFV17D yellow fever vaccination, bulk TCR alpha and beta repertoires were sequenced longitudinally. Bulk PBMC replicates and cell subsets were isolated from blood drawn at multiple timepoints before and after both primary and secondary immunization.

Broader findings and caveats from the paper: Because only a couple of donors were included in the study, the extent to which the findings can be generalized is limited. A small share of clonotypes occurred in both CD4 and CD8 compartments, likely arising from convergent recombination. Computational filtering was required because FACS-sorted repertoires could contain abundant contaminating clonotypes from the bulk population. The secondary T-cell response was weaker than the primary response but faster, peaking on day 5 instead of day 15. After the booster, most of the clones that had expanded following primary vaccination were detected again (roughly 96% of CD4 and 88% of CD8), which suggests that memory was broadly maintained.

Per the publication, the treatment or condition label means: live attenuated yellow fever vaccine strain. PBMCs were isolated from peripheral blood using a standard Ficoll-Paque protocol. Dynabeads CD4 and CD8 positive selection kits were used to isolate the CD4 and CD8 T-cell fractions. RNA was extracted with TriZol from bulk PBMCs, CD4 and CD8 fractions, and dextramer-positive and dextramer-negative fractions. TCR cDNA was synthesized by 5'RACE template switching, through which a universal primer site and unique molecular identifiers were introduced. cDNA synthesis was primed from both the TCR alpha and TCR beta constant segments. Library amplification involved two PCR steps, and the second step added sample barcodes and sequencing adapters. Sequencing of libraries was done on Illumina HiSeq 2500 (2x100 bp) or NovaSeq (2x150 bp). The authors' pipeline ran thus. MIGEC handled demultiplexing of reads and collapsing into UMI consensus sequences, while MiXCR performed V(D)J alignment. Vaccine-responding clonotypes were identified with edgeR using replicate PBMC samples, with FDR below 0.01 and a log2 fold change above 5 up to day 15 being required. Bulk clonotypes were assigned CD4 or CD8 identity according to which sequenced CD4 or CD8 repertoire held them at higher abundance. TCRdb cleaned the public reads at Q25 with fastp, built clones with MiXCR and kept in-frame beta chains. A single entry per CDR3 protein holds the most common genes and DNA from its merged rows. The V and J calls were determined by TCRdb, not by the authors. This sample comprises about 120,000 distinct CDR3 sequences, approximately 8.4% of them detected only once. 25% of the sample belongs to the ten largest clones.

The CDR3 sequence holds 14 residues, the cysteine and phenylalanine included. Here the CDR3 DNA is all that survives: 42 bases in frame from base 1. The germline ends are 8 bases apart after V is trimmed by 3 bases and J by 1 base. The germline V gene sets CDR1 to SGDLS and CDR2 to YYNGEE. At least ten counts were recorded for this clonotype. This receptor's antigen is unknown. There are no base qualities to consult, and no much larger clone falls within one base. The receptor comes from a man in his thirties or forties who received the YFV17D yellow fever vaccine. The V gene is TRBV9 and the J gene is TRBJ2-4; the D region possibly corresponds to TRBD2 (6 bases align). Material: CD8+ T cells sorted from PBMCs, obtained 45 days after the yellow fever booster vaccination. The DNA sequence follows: TGTGCCAGCAGCGGCGGGGTGGCCAAAAACATTCAGTACTTC. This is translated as CASSGGVAKNIQYF.